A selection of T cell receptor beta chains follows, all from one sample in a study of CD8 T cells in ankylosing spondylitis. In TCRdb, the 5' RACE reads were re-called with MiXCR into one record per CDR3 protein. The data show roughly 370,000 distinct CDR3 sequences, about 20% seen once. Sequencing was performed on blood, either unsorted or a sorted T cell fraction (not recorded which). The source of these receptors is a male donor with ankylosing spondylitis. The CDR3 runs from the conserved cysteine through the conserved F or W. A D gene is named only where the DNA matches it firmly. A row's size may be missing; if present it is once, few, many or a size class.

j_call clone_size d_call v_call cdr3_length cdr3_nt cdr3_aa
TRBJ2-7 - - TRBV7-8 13 TGTGCCAGCAGCTTAACTTTTCTCTACGAGCAGTACTTC CASSLTFLYEQYF
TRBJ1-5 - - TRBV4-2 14 TGTGCCAGCAGCCAAGGAGGGGATAGTCAGCCCCAGCATTTT CASSQGGDSQPQHF
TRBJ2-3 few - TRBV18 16 TGTGCCAGCTCACCACCGGGCCAAAGCCGCACAGATACGCAGTATTTT CASSPPGQSRTDTQYF
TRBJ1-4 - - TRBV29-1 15 TGCAGCGTTGGTGGCGGACACGCAACTAATGAAAAACTGTTTTTT CSVGGGHATNEKLFF
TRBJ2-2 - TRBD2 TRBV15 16 TGTGCCACCAGCACATCAACTAGCGGGAGGTCCGGGGAGCTGTTTTTT CATSTSTSGRSGELFF
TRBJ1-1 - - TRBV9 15 TGTGCCAGCAGCCCCTATGCAGATCGGGGCACTGAAGCTTTCTTT CASSPYADRGTEAFF
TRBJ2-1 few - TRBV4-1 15 TGCGCCAGCAGCCAAGACGGACGAACGAACAATGAGCAGTTCTTC CASSQDGRTNNEQFF
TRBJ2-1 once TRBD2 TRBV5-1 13 TGCGCCAGCAGCTTGGAAGCGGGACTCCTACAGTTCTTC CASSLEAGLLQFF
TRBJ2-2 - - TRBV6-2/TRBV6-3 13 TGTGCCAGCACTCCCCAGGGCCCCGGGGAGCTGTTTTTT CASTPQGPGELFF
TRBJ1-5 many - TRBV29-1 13 TGCAGCGTTAGGGACAACAGCAATCAGCCCCAGCATTTT CSVRDNSNQPQHF
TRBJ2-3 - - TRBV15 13 TGTGCCACCCTCAAGTGGGGCACAGATACGCAGTATTTT CATLKWGTDTQYF
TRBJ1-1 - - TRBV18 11 TGTGCCAGCTCCGGCCTCACTGAAACTTTCTTT CASSGLTETFF
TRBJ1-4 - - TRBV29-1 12 TGCAGCGTGGGGGGGACGGGCGAAAAACTGTTTTTT CSVGGTGEKLFF
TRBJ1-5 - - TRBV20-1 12 TGCAGTGCTCAAGAGGGAGGCCAGCCCCAGCATTTT CSAQEGGQPQHF
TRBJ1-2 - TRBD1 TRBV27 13 TGTGCCAGCACGGACAGGTCGGGCTATGGCTACACCTTC CASTDRSGYGYTF
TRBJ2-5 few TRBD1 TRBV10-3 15 TGTGCCATCAGTGGGACTGACAGGGGTCAAGAGACCCAGTACTTC CAISGTDRGQETQYF
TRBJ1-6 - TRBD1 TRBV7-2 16 TGTGCCAGCAGCAAGGACAGGAGCTCCTATAATTCACCCCTCCACTTT CASSKDRSSYNSPLHF
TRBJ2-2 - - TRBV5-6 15 TGTGCCAGCAGCTTGGGGGGACCGACCACCGGGGAGCTGTTTTTT CASSLGGPTTGELFF
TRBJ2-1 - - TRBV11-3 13 TGTGCCAGCAACCACTTGGAGGGCGATGAGCAGTTCTTC CASNHLEGDEQFF
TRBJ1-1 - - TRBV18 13 TGTGCCAGCTCACCCGACAGGTCTCGGGACGCTTTCTTT CASSPDRSRDAFF
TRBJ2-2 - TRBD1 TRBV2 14 TGTGCCAGCATTAGGGACAGGGGCACCGGGGAGCTGTTTTTT CASIRDRGTGELFF